The 25 T cell receptor beta chains given below trace back to one sample, sequenced in a study of CD8 T cells in Susac syndrome. cDNA came from 0.5 to 1 ug RNA primed by random hexamers. TCRdb passed the immunoSEQ multiplex PCR reads through MiXCR, listing each CDR3 protein once. The sample has roughly 400,000 distinct CDR3 sequences; more than 70% are singletons. What was sequenced was CD8+ T cells from PBMCs. The receptors derive from a human donor with multiple sclerosis.

The V call is TRBV18, the J call TRBJ2-1, with D tentatively TRBD2 (6 bases). The CDR3 loop spans 16 amino acids. Germline loops: CDR1 KGHSH, CDR2 LQKENI. The ends were cut back, 8 bases at V and 0 bases at J, with 17 bases in the middle. This CDR3 reads CASPNGGPHSYNEQFF. In DNA, the CDR3 is TGTGCCAGCCCGAACGGGGGACCCCACTCCTACAATGAGCAGTTCTTC.

The chain couples TRBV3-1 to TRBJ2-3; TRBD2 might be the D (6 bases). Germline V gives CDR1 LGHDT, CDR2 YNNKEL (reference sequence). The CDR3 contains 16 residues. V was cut by 7 bases and J by 5 bases, with 22 bases left in between. The CDR3 region is CASTPDGSLGGDTQYF. The DNA of the CDR3 is TGTGCCAGCACCCCGGATGGCTCACTCGGGGGAGATACGCAGTATTTT.

This clonotype was detected a few times. The CDR3, as DNA: TGTGCCAGCAGTTCGGACCTCGAAGAGACCCAGTACTTC. Amino acids: CASSSDLEETQYF. This chain joins TRBV12-3 or TRBV12-4 and TRBJ2-5, with D hard to call. Trimming cost V 4 bases and J 3 bases, with 9 bases left between them. CDR3 length: 13 amino acids.

This clonotype was seen only a few times. The gene calls are TRBV27 and TRBJ2-7, with 7 bases fitting TRBD2. After removal of 3 bases from V and 3 bases from J, the junction contained 5 bases not matched to a gene. Germline CDR1 is MNHEY and CDR2 is SMNVEV (reference sequence). This CDR3 is 14 amino acids long. The CDR3 loop reads CASSLSAGVYEQYF. The CDR3 DNA is TGTGCCAGCAGTTTGTCGGCGGGGGTCTACGAGCAGTACTTC.

This chain joins TRBV7-6 and TRBJ2-7; perhaps TRBD2 as D (5 bases). The germline V and J ends were trimmed by 5 bases and 0 bases, with 17 bases remaining between them. In germline, CDR1 is SGHVS, CDR2 FNYEAQ. CDR3 length equals 16 residues. The CDR3 loop is CASSHLSGIGSYEQYF. CDR3 nucleotide sequence: TGTGCCAGCAGCCATTTGTCGGGGATTGGCTCCTACGAGCAGTACTTC. The whole variable domain, filled in from reference TRBV7-6 and TRBJ2-7, reads GAGVSQSPRYKVTKRGQDVALRCDPISGHVSLYWYRQALGQGPEFLTYFNYEAQQDKSGLPNDRFSAERPEGSISTLTIQRTEQRDSAMYRCASSHLSGIGSYEQYFGPGTRLTVT.

The CDR3 region has the DNA TGTGCCAGCAGCCGGGCGGGGGCGCCCAATCAGCCCCAGCATTTT. Translation gives CASSRAGAPNQPQHF. The rearrangement joins TRBV12-3 or TRBV12-4 to TRBJ1-5, with a tentative D call TRBD1 (6 bases). The CDR3 has 15 amino acids. Trimming cost V 6 bases and J 3 bases, with 15 bases left between them.

The chain couples TRBV5-1 to TRBJ2-5, with 10 positions matching TRBD1. Germline V gene sequence: CDR1 SGHRS, CDR2 YFSETQ. The junction had 19 bases not matched to a gene; V was cut back by 2 bases and J by 3 bases. This CDR3 contains 20 residues. The CDR3 spells CASSFWFLRQGAIWEETQYF. The DNA of the CDR3 is TGCGCCAGCAGCTTTTGGTTCCTAAGACAGGGGGCGATCTGGGAAGAGACCCAGTACTTC.

This chain joins TRBV27 and TRBJ2-1; no definite D call. Trimming took off 5 bases at V and 8 bases at J, with 25 bases between the two ends. From germline, CDR1 is MNHEY and CDR2 SMNVEV (reference sequence). This CDR3 has 17 amino acids. CDR3 loop: CASSPLGSPSFGDEQFF. The CDR3 DNA reads TGTGCCAGCAGTCCACTTGGTAGTCCGAGCTTTGGGGATGAGCAGTTCTTC.

This clonotype was detected once. V usage is TRBV11-2 and J usage is TRBJ1-1, with D perhaps matching TRBD1 (6 bases). Trimming cost V 6 bases and J 5 bases, with 16 bases left between them. Germline-derived CDR1 and CDR2 are SGHAT and FQNNGV. The CDR3 is 14 amino acids. The chain's CDR3 is CASRGGQKKTEAFF. The CDR3 region has the DNA TGTGCCAGCAGGGGCGGACAGAAGAAGACTGAAGCTTTCTTT.

V and J are TRBV5-1 and TRBJ2-5; D call uncertain. CDR3 length: 14 residues. CDR1 and CDR2 (germline): SGHRS, YFSETQ. The V and J ends lost 1 base and 3 bases respectively, with 10 bases between them. The CDR3 nucleotides read TGCGCCAGCAGCTTGTCGGTACGGAAAGAGACCCAGTACTTC. Protein product: CASSLSVRKETQYF.

This chain connects TRBV6-1 to TRBJ2-1; tentatively, D is TRBD1 or TRBD2 (5 bases each). The CDR3 is made up of 19 amino acids. With 7 bases removed from V and 2 bases from J, the gap between germline ends came to 27 bases. CDR1 is MNHNS, CDR2 SASEGT, per germline. CDR3 loop: CASNPDWLSSGRPYNEQFF. In DNA, the CDR3 is TGTGCCAGCAACCCTGACTGGCTATCTTCGGGACGACCCTACAATGAGCAGTTCTTC.

The chain is built from TRBV29-1 and TRBJ2-1; TRBD1 aligns across 7 bases. The germline V gene has CDR1 SQVTM and CDR2 ANQGSEA. V trimming: 5 bases; J trimming: 6 bases; junction bases outside the gene matches: 10. The CDR3 contains 14 residues. The CDR3 DNA is TGCAGCGTTAAGTTCGCAGGGGGACGCAATGAGCAGTTCTTC. The encoded protein is CSVKFAGGRNEQFF.

This clonotype was recorded only once. The V and J genes are TRBV20-1 and TRBJ2-1; D is possibly TRBD2 (5 bases). Trimming took off 6 bases at V and 1 base at J, with 16 bases between the two ends. The CDR3 contains 15 residues. The germline V gene has CDR1 DFQATT and CDR2 SNEGSKA (reference sequence). The CDR3 nucleotides read TGCAGTGCCGGACTGCCTTTAAGGTCCTACAATGAGCAGTTCTTC. Its translation: CSAGLPLRSYNEQFF.

The chain recombines TRBV18 with TRBJ2-7, with TRBD1 matching 7 bases. The CDR3 totals 16 residues. CDR1 and CDR2 (germline): KGHSH, LQKENI. J was trimmed by 0 bases and V by 5 bases; bases with no gene match: 10. This chain's CDR3 is CASSETDRISSYEQYF. CDR3 DNA: TGTGCCAGCTCAGAAACGGACAGGATAAGCTCCTACGAGCAGTACTTC.

This rearrangement joins TRBV15 to TRBJ2-2, with TRBD2 matching over 12 bases. This CDR3 is built from 17 residues. Trimming cost V 3 bases and J 1 base; bases outside gene matches: 3. Germline assignment: CDR1 LNHNV and CDR2 YYDKDF (reference sequence). CDR3 DNA sequence: TGTGCCACCAGCAGCGGACTAGCGGGGCTGAACACCGGGGAGCTGTTTTTT. Its translation is CATSSGLAGLNTGELFF.

This chain uses TRBV19 with TRBJ2-1, with D perhaps matching TRBD2 (5 bases). The germline gives CDR1 LNHDA, CDR2 SQIVND (reference sequence). V was trimmed by 5 bases and J by 10 bases, leaving 12 bases between them. The CDR3 totals 12 residues. The DNA for the CDR3 is TGTGCCAGTAGTTTTCGACTAAAGGAGCAGTTCTTC. It is translated as CASSFRLKEQFF.

The V call is TRBV21-1, the J call TRBJ2-4; the table's D call, TRBD1, has no DNA check behind it. TRBV21-1 is classified as a pseudogene. This CDR3 spans 19 amino acids. The CDR3 DNA is TGTGCCAGCAGCAAAGAGGGGACAGGGGGCGGCTTGGTGAAAAACATTCAGTACTTC. Residues: CASSKEGTGGGLVKNIQYF.

The rearrangement joins TRBV3-1 to TRBJ1-1; 8 bases map to TRBD1. Germline CDR1 reads LGHDT; CDR2 reads YNNKEL (reference sequence). This CDR3 region has 18 residues. Trimming removed 5 bases from V and 0 bases from J; junction bases left unmatched: 14. The CDR3 sequence is CASSVARDRPSMNTEAFF. Written as DNA, the CDR3 is TGTGCCAGCAGCGTTGCGAGGGACAGGCCTTCCATGAACACTGAAGCTTTCTTT. The full variable domain, with the rest looked up from reference TRBV3-1 and TRBJ1-1, is DTAVSQTPKYLVTQMGNDKSIKCEQNLGHDTMYWYKQDSKKFLKIMFSYNNKELIINETVPNRFSPKSPDKAHLNLHINSLELGDSAVYFCASSVARDRPSMNTEAFFGQGTRLTVV.

J is TRBJ2-2 and V is TRBV5-1, with TRBD1 matching over 8 bases. The CDR3 consists of 14 residues. V lost 4 bases to trimming and J lost 6 bases; unmatched junction nucleotides: 5. CDR1 SGHRS and CDR2 YFSETQ come from the germline V gene. DNA of the CDR3: TGCGCCAGCAGCACCGAGGACAGGGCCGGGGAGCTGTTTTTT. This codes for CASSTEDRAGELFF.

The chain combines TRBV5-1 with TRBJ1-1; D remains unclear. This CDR3 contains 15 residues. Germline loops: CDR1 SGHRS, CDR2 YFSETQ. The V end was cut by 6 bases, the J end by 0 bases, with 15 bases between. CDR3 sequence (DNA): TGCGCCAGCAATACTTCGGGATTTTTGAACACTGAAGCTTTCTTT. Protein product: CASNTSGFLNTEAFF.

This sequence joins TRBV6-1 and TRBJ1-2; a possible D gene is TRBD1 (5 bases). V shed 6 bases and J shed 8 bases, with 19 bases lying between them. CDR3 size: 14 residues. The germline V gene encodes CDR1 MNHNS and CDR2 SASEGT. Here the CDR3 reads CASSHAGIGDGYTF. CDR3 DNA sequence: TGTGCCAGCAGCCACGCCGGTATCGGGGACGGCTACACCTTC.

V gene TRBV12-3 or TRBV12-4 combines with J gene TRBJ2-5; TRBD2 aligns across 8 bases. The CDR3 loop spans 14 amino acids. The V segment lost 3 bases and the J segment 5 bases; nucleotides outside the gene matches: 5. The CDR3 coding sequence is TGTGCCAGCAGTTTGGGACTAGGAACGGAGACCCAGTACTTC. Its translation is CASSLGLGTETQYF.

The gene calls are TRBV4-1 and TRBJ2-7, with D hard to call. The CDR3 covers 16 residues. Germline CDR1 MGHRA, CDR2 YSYEKL. Trimming shortened V by 0 bases and J by 0 bases, and 12 bases separated the two germline ends. CDR3 DNA sequence: TGCGCCAGCAGCCAAGAGCGCGAATTTCCCTCCTACGAGCAGTACTTC. Its protein product is CASSQEREFPSYEQYF.

The chain recombines TRBV12-3 or TRBV12-4 with TRBJ1-4; D remains ambiguous. Trimming cost V 3 bases and J 3 bases, with 5 bases left between them. The CDR3 runs 13 residues. CDR3 in DNA: TGTGCCAGCAGTTTTGGCCCTAATGAAAAACTGTTTTTT. Translated: CASSFGPNEKLFF.

The chain recombines TRBV30 with TRBJ2-7, with TRBD1 matching over 7 bases. In germline, CDR1 is GTSNPN, CDR2 SVGIG (reference sequence). J lost 0 bases, V lost 8 bases, and 10 bases had no gene match. The length of the CDR3 is 14 residues. CDR3 protein: CAGVRDRDSYEQYF. Here the CDR3 DNA reads TGTGCCGGTGTCCGGGACAGAGACTCCTACGAGCAGTACTTC.